These 15 T cell receptor beta chains came from one sample sequenced in a study of cytomegalovirus exposure and HLA in healthy donors. PCR involved 60 Vbeta and 13 Jbeta primers. The data were produced by immunoSEQ multiplex PCR, yet TCRdb's version contains in-frame clones alone and is incomplete. The sample has about 140,000 clones; roughly four fifths are singletons. Input material: PBMCs. Source of these receptors: a female donor in good health and CMV-seronegative.

For the CDR3, the DNA is TGCGCCAGCAGCTTGGATTTCGGGGGAGGCACTGAAGCTTTCTTT. Protein: CASSLDFGGGTEAFF. The V call is TRBV5-1, the J call TRBJ1-1; a weak D match, TRBD1 (5 bases). The V and J ends lost 0 bases and 4 bases respectively, with 13 bases between them. The germline V gene has CDR1 SGHRS and CDR2 YFSETQ. The CDR3 loop spans 15 amino acids.

This clone was recorded a few times. The chain recombines TRBV10-2 with TRBJ1-1; D gene unclear. CDR1 is WSHSY and CDR2 is SAAADI in the germline V gene. The germline V and J ends were trimmed by 7 bases and 7 bases, with 13 bases remaining between them. The CDR3 is 12 residues long. The CDR3 spells CASKDGEGEAFF. CDR3 nucleotide sequence: TGCGCCAGCAAGGACGGTGAGGGTGAAGCTTTCTTT.

This sequence joins TRBV11-1 and TRBJ2-2; no clear D. Per the germline V gene, CDR1 is SGHAT and CDR2 is FQDESV (reference sequence). The CDR3 sequence is 18 residues long. V gave up 2 bases and J gave up 5 bases, with 21 bases separating them. The CDR3 DNA follows: TGTGCCAGCAGCTTAACTTTCCCTGGTCAGGTGTCGACCGGGGAGCTGTTTTTT. Translated, it gives CASSLTFPGQVSTGELFF.

Concerning this clone itself: Germline is not matched at one junction end, which may reflect a read error. The V gene is TRBV9, the J gene TRBJ2-2; TRBD2 matches at 7 bases. The germline CDR1 and CDR2 sequences are SGDLS and YYNGEE. The CDR3 runs 13 residues. The CDR3 DNA sequence: TGTGCCAGCTCCTCGGCGGAGCGCGGGGGGCTGTTTTTT. The encoded protein is CASSSAERGGLFF.

The CDR3 nucleotides read TGCAGCGTCGGGACAGAAGGTTCACCCCTCCACTTT. This encodes CSVGTEGSPLHF. V gene TRBV29-1 combines with J gene TRBJ1-6; TRBD1 aligns across 7 bases. CDR1 SQVTM and CDR2 ANQGSEA come from the germline V gene. V trimming: 6 bases; J trimming: 9 bases; junction bases outside the gene matches: 5. The CDR3 covers 12 residues.

This clone was counted a single time. The chain is built from TRBV19 and TRBJ1-5; 9 nucleotides line up with TRBD1. The germline V gene encodes CDR1 LNHDA and CDR2 SQIVND (reference sequence). This CDR3 contains 20 residues. J lost 0 bases, V lost 1 base, and 13 bases had no gene match. The chain's CDR3 is CASSIVQGALGIYSNQPQHF. In nucleotides, the CDR3 is TGTGCCAGTAGTATAGTACAGGGGGCCCTTGGGATATATAGCAATCAGCCCCAGCATTTT.

This clone was recorded a few times. The genes are TRBV7-8 and TRBJ2-3; 10 nucleotides agree with TRBD2. The V gene's germline CDR1 is SGHVS and CDR2 FQNEAQ. V gave up 1 base and J gave up 4 bases; unmatched junction bases: 2. CDR3 size: 15 residues. The CDR3 sequence: CASSLDTSGADTQYF. The CDR3 DNA reads as TGTGCCAGCAGCTTAGATACTAGCGGGGCAGATACGCAGTATTTT.

The chain combines TRBV2 with TRBJ1-1; D perhaps matches TRBD1 (5 bases). The germline V gene has CDR1 SNHLY and CDR2 FYNNEI. V was trimmed by 4 bases and J by 0 bases, leaving 9 bases between them. This CDR3 has 14 amino acids. The DNA for the CDR3 is TGTGCCAGCAGTGTAGGGGCCCTGAACACTGAAGCTTTCTTT. Its translation is CASSVGALNTEAFF.

The chain carries TRBV6-5 and TRBJ1-3; the D is unclear. The CDR3 spans 14 residues. The V gene lost 5 bases and the J gene lost 0 bases, with 8 bases spanning the gap. The germline V gene has CDR1 MNHEY and CDR2 SVGAGI. CDR3 DNA: TGTGCCAGCAGTGAGGGAAACTCTGGAAACACCATATATTTT. Protein: CASSEGNSGNTIYF.

The chain carries TRBV6-5 and TRBJ1-1; D gene unclear. Between the trimmed V and J ends, which lost 5 bases and 7 bases, there was a span of 11 bases. Looked up from germline, CDR1 is MNHEY and CDR2 is SVGAGI. The CDR3 is 12 amino acids. The CDR3 DNA reads TGTGCCAGCAGTCCCCTGGCGGGTGAAGCTTTCTTT. Protein sequence: CASSPLAGEAFF.

The chain has TRBV11-2 and TRBJ2-3; TRBD1 is a possible D gene (6 bases). Trimming left V 4 bases short and J 4 bases short, with 15 bases between. Germline loops: CDR1 SGHAT, CDR2 FQNNGV. This CDR3 spans 15 amino acids. CDR3 bases: TGTGCCAGCAGCTCCTATGCAGGGGCGGCAGATACGCAGTATTTT. Residues: CASSSYAGAADTQYF.

The J gene is TRBJ2-1, the V gene TRBV7-9; no clear D gene. There are 11 residues in the CDR3. Germline V lookup: CDR1 SEHNR, CDR2 FQNEAQ (reference sequence). Trimming shortened V by 5 bases and J by 7 bases, and 6 bases separated the two germline ends. CDR3 sequence (DNA): TGTGCCAGCAGCCCGGAGAATGAGCAGTTCTTC. It is translated as CASSPENEQFF.

The chain uses TRBV2 and TRBJ2-2, with D tentatively TRBD1 (6 bases). Germline CDR1 SNHLY, CDR2 FYNNEI. V was cut by 5 bases and J by 8 bases, with 18 bases left in between. The CDR3 runs 15 residues. DNA of the CDR3: TGTGCCAGCAGTACAGGGACCCCTCAAATAGGGGAGCTGTTTTTT. It specifies CASSTGTPQIGELFF.

This clone has only a few counts. The chain recombines TRBV5-4 with TRBJ2-7; 8 nucleotides match TRBD2. V trimming: 0 bases; J trimming: 0 bases; junction bases outside the gene matches: 5. Germline CDR1 SGHNT, CDR2 YYREEE (reference sequence). This CDR3 is built from 16 residues. The CDR3 region has the DNA TGTGCCAGCAGCTTGGGGGGCGGGAGGAGCTCCTACGAGCAGTACTTC. It translates to CASSLGGGRSSYEQYF.

A few counts support this clone. V gene TRBV9 combines with J gene TRBJ2-3; D might be TRBD2 (7 bases). The V end lost 3 bases, the J end lost 5 bases, and 19 bases lay between the germline ends. CDR1 is SGDLS, CDR2 YYNGEE, per germline. The length of the CDR3 is 16 residues. This chain's CDR3 is CASSDGGGRVGDTQYF. Here the CDR3 DNA reads TGTGCCAGCAGCGATGGGGGGGGCAGGGTCGGAGATACGCAGTATTTT. The complete variable domain, with remaining parts taken from reference TRBV9 and TRBJ2-3, reads DSGVTQTPKHLITATGQRVTLRCSPRSGDLSVYWYQQSLDQGLQFLIQYYNGEERAKGNILERFSAQQFPDLHSELNLSSLELGDSALYFCASSDGGGRVGDTQYFGPGTRLTVL.